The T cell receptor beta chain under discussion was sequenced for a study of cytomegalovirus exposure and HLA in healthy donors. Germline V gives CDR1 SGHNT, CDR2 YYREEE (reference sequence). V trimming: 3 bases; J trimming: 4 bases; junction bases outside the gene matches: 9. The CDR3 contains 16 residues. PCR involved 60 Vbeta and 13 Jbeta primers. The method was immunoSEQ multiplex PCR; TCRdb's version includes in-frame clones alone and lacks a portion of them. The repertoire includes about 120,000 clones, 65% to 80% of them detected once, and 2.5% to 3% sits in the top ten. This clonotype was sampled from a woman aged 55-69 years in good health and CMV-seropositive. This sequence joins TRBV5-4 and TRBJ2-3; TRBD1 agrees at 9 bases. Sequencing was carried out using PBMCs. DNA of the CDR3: TGTGCCAGCAGCTACGCCCTACAGGGGGCAGCAGATACGCAGTATTTT. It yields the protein CASSYALQGAADTQYF.